One and the same sample provided the 30 T cell receptor beta chains below, sequenced in a study of stem cell transplantation in POMP-related autoinflammatory disease. TCRdb keeps only in-frame clones here, not all; method: immunoSEQ multiplex PCR. The table has more than 4,000 clones, about 92% seen once. Sequencing was performed on CD8+ T cells from PBMCs, taken after stem cell transplantation. These receptors were taken from a human patient with POMP-related autoinflammation and immune dysregulation (PRAID). Some T cells may have come from the graft donor.

This clone came up a few times. The chain has TRBV14 and TRBJ1-6, with D uncertain. Between the trimmed V and J ends, which lost 1 base and 0 bases, there was a span of 4 bases. From germline, CDR1 is SGHDN and CDR2 FVKESK. The CDR3 runs 15 residues. The CDR3 reads CASSQGLSYNSPLHF. DNA of the CDR3: TGTGCCAGCAGCCAAGGACTCTCCTATAATTCACCCCTCCACTTT.

The chain couples TRBV5-5 to TRBJ1-2; perhaps TRBD1 as D (5 bases). The CDR3 loop spans 15 amino acids. Per the germline V gene, CDR1 is SGHKS and CDR2 is YYEKEE (reference sequence). V lost 4 bases and J 6 bases, leaving 19 bases between the germline ends. Written as DNA, the CDR3 is TGTGCCAGCAGCACCCGGGACGGTGTGTACAATGGCTACACCTTC. Its translation: CASSTRDGVYNGYTF.

The V gene is TRBV30, the J gene TRBJ1-3, with TRBD1 matching 8 bases. The length of the CDR3 is 17 residues. The germline V gene encodes CDR1 GTSNPN and CDR2 SVGIG (reference sequence). With 0 bases clipped from V and 2 bases from J, the junction kept 9 bases outside the gene matches. The DNA of the CDR3 is TGTGCCTGGAGTGTAACCCGGGACAGGTTTACTGGAAACACCATATATTTT. Protein product: CAWSVTRDRFTGNTIYF. Filled out from reference TRBV30 and TRBJ1-3, the complete variable domain reads SQTIHQWPATLVQPVGSPLSLECTVEGTSNPNLYWYRQAAGRGLQLLFYSVGIGQISSEVPQNLSASRPQDRQFILSSKKLLLSDSGFYLCAWSVTRDRFTGNTIYFGEGSWLTVV.

The V and J genes are TRBV6-2 or TRBV6-3 and TRBJ2-4; TRBD2 aligns across 11 bases. The CDR3 loop spans 17 amino acids. Looked up from germline, CDR1 is MNHEY and CDR2 is SVGEGT. Trimming removed 2 bases from V and 8 bases from J; junction bases left unmatched: 11. CDR3 residues: CASSYDFDTSGSYIQYF. The CDR3 DNA reads as TGTGCCAGCAGTTACGACTTTGATACTAGCGGGAGTTACATTCAGTACTTC.

V and J are TRBV20-1 and TRBJ2-7; D gene ambiguous. This CDR3 comprises 12 residues. V lost 6 bases, J lost 2 bases, and 11 bases lay in between. Germline CDR1 is DFQATT and CDR2 is SNEGSKA (reference sequence). CDR3 amino acids: CSASGFAYEQYF. CDR3 DNA sequence: TGCAGTGCGAGTGGGTTTGCCTACGAGCAGTACTTC.

The rearrangement joins TRBV6-5 to TRBJ2-7; 13 bases agree with TRBD2. This CDR3 contains 16 residues. CDR1 and CDR2 (germline): MNHEY, SVGAGI. Trimming cost V 2 bases and J 7 bases; bases outside gene matches: 8. In DNA, the CDR3 is TGTGCCAGCAGTTACAATCGGACTAGCGGGAGTTGGGAGCAGTACTTC. Residues: CASSYNRTSGSWEQYF.

This chain uses TRBV28 with TRBJ1-2; D not resolved. CDR3 length equals 13 residues. V was trimmed by 4 bases and J by 4 bases, leaving 10 bases between them. Germline CDR1 is MDHEN and CDR2 is SYDVKM. The CDR3 here is CASSSWETYGYTF. In DNA, the CDR3 is TGTGCCAGCAGTTCCTGGGAGACCTATGGCTACACCTTC.

The chain combines TRBV19 with TRBJ1-4; D not resolved. V was pared by 0 bases and J by 7 bases, with 15 bases between. The CDR3 is 16 residues long. Germline CDR1 and CDR2: LNHDA and SQIVND (reference sequence). CDR3 coding DNA: TGTGCCAGTAGTATAGAAGCGAGGGATGTGACTGAAAAACTGTTTTTT. Protein: CASSIEARDVTEKLFF. The full variable domain, completed using reference TRBV19 and TRBJ1-4, is DGGITQSPKYLFRKEGQNVTLSCEQNLNHDAMYWYRQDPGQGLRLIYYSQIVNDFQKGDIAEGYSVSREKKESFPLTVTSAQKNPTAFYLCASSIEARDVTEKLFFGSGTQLSVL.

The chain has TRBV28 and TRBJ2-1; 10 bases map to TRBD2. Germline V gives CDR1 MDHEN, CDR2 SYDVKM. The J segment lost 5 bases and the V segment lost 7 bases, leaving 5 bases of the junction unmatched. This CDR3 comprises 14 residues. The CDR3 spells CASTYSGRHNEQFF. The CDR3 bases are TGTGCCAGCACATATAGCGGGAGGCACAATGAGCAGTTCTTC.

The rearrangement links TRBV6-5 to TRBJ2-2, with D unresolved. Between the trimmed V and J ends, which lost 4 bases and 6 bases, there was a span of 9 bases. The CDR3 is made up of 13 amino acids. CDR1 is MNHEY, CDR2 SVGAGI, per germline. The CDR3 loop is CASSLLRAGELFF. CDR3 nucleotide sequence: TGTGCCAGCAGTTTACTTAGGGCCGGGGAGCTGTTTTTT.

The chain links TRBV7-2 to TRBJ1-1; 8 bases line up with TRBD1. This CDR3 contains 14 residues. With V trimmed by 5 bases and J by 5 bases, 7 bases remained unmatched. CDR1 and CDR2 from the germline V gene are SGHTA and FQGNSA. This CDR3 is CASSPRQGQTEAFF. The DNA of the CDR3 is TGTGCCAGCAGCCCCCGACAGGGGCAAACTGAAGCTTTCTTT. The whole variable domain, filled in from reference TRBV7-2 and TRBJ1-1, reads GAGVSQSPSNKVTEKGKDVELRCDPISGHTALYWYRQSLGQGLEFLIYFQGNSAPDKSGLPSDRFSAERTGGSVSTLTIQRTQQEDSAVYLCASSPRQGQTEAFFGQGTRLTVV.

The rearrangement uses TRBV2 and TRBJ2-3; 8 nucleotides align to TRBD1. The CDR3 spans 12 residues. The germline V gene encodes CDR1 SNHLY and CDR2 FYNNEI. V trimming: 10 bases; J trimming: 4 bases; junction bases outside the gene matches: 4. CDR3 coding DNA: TGTGCCATTCGGACAGGGTCAGATACGCAGTATTTT. Its protein is CAIRTGSDTQYF.

This clone is a singleton in its sample. The gene calls are TRBV11-2 and TRBJ2-2, with D perhaps being TRBD1 or TRBD2 (5 bases each). Germline CDR1 is SGHAT and CDR2 is FQNNGV. The CDR3 extends over 15 amino acids. V was clipped by 2 bases and J by 4 bases, with 11 bases between them. The CDR3 here is CASSLFSGATGELFF. CDR3 nucleotides: TGTGCCAGCAGCTTATTTTCCGGGGCCACCGGGGAGCTGTTTTTT.

V is TRBV5-6 and J is TRBJ1-6; D might be TRBD1 (6 bases). The CDR3 sequence is 15 residues long. The germline V gene encodes CDR1 SGHDT and CDR2 YYEEEE. The V end lost 0 bases, the J end lost 9 bases, and 13 bases lay between the germline ends. CDR3 bases: TGTGCCAGCAGCTTGGATACAGGGACCGGTTCACCCCTCCACTTT. Translation gives CASSLDTGTGSPLHF.

The chain recombines TRBV10-3 with TRBJ1-1; the match to TRBD1 covers 7 bases. Germline loops: CDR1 ENHRY, CDR2 SYGVKD. The CDR3 has 12 amino acids. J gave up 4 bases and V 8 bases, and 4 bases lay outside the gene matches. CDR3 DNA sequence: TGTGCCATCGGGGGGGACAGCACTGAAGCTTTCTTT. It specifies CAIGGDSTEAFF.

V gene TRBV9 combines with J gene TRBJ2-3; D is possibly TRBD1 or TRBD2 (6 bases each). In germline, CDR1 is SGDLS, CDR2 YYNGEE. CDR3 size: 14 residues. The V and J ends lost 7 bases and 4 bases respectively, with 16 bases between them. The CDR3 reads CASRDTEGADTQYF. CDR3 DNA sequence: TGTGCCAGCCGGGATACGGAGGGGGCAGATACGCAGTATTTT.

The chain joins TRBV24-1 to TRBJ1-2; D remains unclear. V lost 2 bases, J lost 1 base, and 10 bases lay in between. Germline V lookup: CDR1 KGHDR, CDR2 SFDVKD. This CDR3 is 15 amino acids long. The CDR3 protein is CATSDSSTSNYGYTF. CDR3 bases: TGTGCCACCAGTGATTCGTCGACAAGTAACTATGGCTACACCTTC.

The gene calls are TRBV7-9 and TRBJ2-1, with 10 bases aligning to TRBD2. V dropped 8 bases and J dropped 7; count of bases not matched to a gene: 8. CDR3 length: 14 residues. Germline V gives CDR1 SEHNR, CDR2 FQNEAQ (reference sequence). The CDR3, as DNA: TGTGCCAGCGTAGGGGTAGCGGGAGGTAATGAGCAGTTCTTC. It specifies CASVGVAGGNEQFF.

This chain uses TRBV10-3 with TRBJ1-1, with D possibly matching TRBD1 (5 bases). The germline gives CDR1 ENHRY, CDR2 SYGVKD. The CDR3 is made up of 16 amino acids. The ends were cut back, 8 bases at V and 1 base at J, with 20 bases in the middle. The CDR3, as DNA: TGTGCCATCCCCCTCGGGGCGGGATGGGAGAACACTGAAGCTTTCTTT. This encodes CAIPLGAGWENTEAFF.

This clone was detected only a few times. The chain employs TRBV6-5 and TRBJ2-2; D might be TRBD1 (6 bases). The CDR3 loop spans 13 amino acids. The V end lost 6 bases, the J end lost 4 bases, and 9 bases lay between the germline ends. The germline V gene encodes CDR1 MNHEY and CDR2 SVGAGI. CDR3 region: CASSLGGTGELFF. DNA of the CDR3: TGTGCCAGCAGCCTAGGGGGCACCGGGGAGCTGTTTTTT.

The genes are TRBV10-1 and TRBJ2-7; the D gene is possibly TRBD1 (5 bases). The CDR3 covers 13 residues. Trimming removed 2 bases at V and 3 bases at J, with 8 bases between. In germline, CDR1 is WNHNN, CDR2 SYGVQD (reference sequence). CDR3: CASSEGQGYEQYF. CDR3 bases: TGCGCCAGCAGTGAGGGACAAGGCTACGAGCAGTACTTC.

The rearrangement joins TRBV20-1 to TRBJ2-7, with 11 nucleotides matching TRBD1. CDR3 length: 15 amino acids. Trimming at V came to 3 bases and at J to 1 base, leaving 5 bases not matched to a gene. CDR1 DFQATT and CDR2 SNEGSKA come from the germline V gene (reference sequence). The CDR3 nucleotides are TGCAGTGCTAGTGATTGGGACAGGGGGTCCTACGAGCAGTACTTC. Translation gives CSASDWDRGSYEQYF.

The chain is built from TRBV15 and TRBJ1-1; D may be TRBD1 (6 bases). Between the trimmed V and J ends, which lost 3 bases and 2 bases, there was a span of 10 bases. Per germline, CDR1 LNHNV and CDR2 YYDKDF (reference sequence). The CDR3 sequence is 14 residues long. CDR3 bases: TGTGCCACCAGCAGCCGGGACACCAACACTGAAGCTTTCTTT. Its protein product is CATSSRDTNTEAFF.

The chain uses TRBV19 and TRBJ1-2; D gene uncertain. The CDR3 extends over 16 amino acids. Germline loops: CDR1 LNHDA, CDR2 SQIVND (reference sequence). V gave up 5 bases and J gave up 1 base, with 17 bases separating them. CDR3: CASSADLANFNYGYTF. The DNA for the CDR3 is TGTGCCAGTAGTGCTGACCTGGCAAACTTTAACTATGGCTACACCTTC.

V usage is TRBV4-3 and J usage is TRBJ2-7; D gene uncertain. Trimming cost V 4 bases and J 0 bases, with 10 bases left between them. CDR3 length: 14 residues. CDR1 is LGHNA, CDR2 YSLEER, per germline. The CDR3 protein is CASSLGDSSYEQYF. The CDR3 nucleotides are TGCGCCAGCAGCCTAGGCGATAGCTCCTACGAGCAGTACTTC.

The chain is built from TRBV6-2 or TRBV6-3 and TRBJ1-1, with D uncertain. Germline V lookup: CDR1 MNHEY, CDR2 SVGEGT. The CDR3 has 13 residues. V was trimmed by 5 bases and J by 5 bases, leaving 12 bases between them. The CDR3 nucleotides read TGTGCCAGCAGTCCCACCGGGGTTACTGAAGCTTTCTTT. Translation: CASSPTGVTEAFF.

J is TRBJ2-5 and V is TRBV5-6, with 7 bases identical to TRBD1. Per the germline V gene, CDR1 is SGHDT and CDR2 is YYEEEE. Unmatched junction bases numbered 12, after V lost 2 bases and J lost 2 bases. The CDR3 length is 17 residues. This chain's CDR3 is CASSFPPDRELQETQYF. The CDR3 DNA sequence: TGTGCCAGCAGCTTCCCCCCCGACAGGGAGCTTCAAGAGACCCAGTACTTC.

The V gene is TRBV19, the J gene TRBJ2-7; D possibly uses TRBD1 or TRBD2 (5 bases each). The ends were cut back, 6 bases at V and 1 base at J, with 13 bases in the middle. The CDR3 totals 14 residues. CDR1 LNHDA and CDR2 SQIVND come from the germline V gene (reference sequence). The CDR3 reads CASRPGPFSYEQYF. CDR3 bases: TGTGCCAGTAGGCCGGGACCCTTTTCCTACGAGCAGTACTTC.

V usage is TRBV7-2 and J usage is TRBJ2-7; 7 bases align to TRBD2. Germline values: CDR1 SGHTA, CDR2 FQGNSA. V gave up 5 bases and J gave up 0 bases; unmatched junction bases: 7. The CDR3 covers 15 residues. The CDR3 bases are TGTGCCAGCAGCCCATACGGCGGGAGCTCCTACGAGCAGTACTTC. Translating it yields CASSPYGGSSYEQYF.

The chain links TRBV4-2 to TRBJ2-2, with D unclear. Germline CDR1 reads LGHNA; CDR2 reads YNFKEQ. Trimming cost V 4 bases and J 5 bases, with 11 bases left between them. The CDR3 sequence is 14 residues long. CDR3 sequence: CASSLNRATGELFF. Written as DNA, the CDR3 is TGTGCCAGCAGCCTTAATAGGGCTACCGGGGAGCTGTTTTTT.